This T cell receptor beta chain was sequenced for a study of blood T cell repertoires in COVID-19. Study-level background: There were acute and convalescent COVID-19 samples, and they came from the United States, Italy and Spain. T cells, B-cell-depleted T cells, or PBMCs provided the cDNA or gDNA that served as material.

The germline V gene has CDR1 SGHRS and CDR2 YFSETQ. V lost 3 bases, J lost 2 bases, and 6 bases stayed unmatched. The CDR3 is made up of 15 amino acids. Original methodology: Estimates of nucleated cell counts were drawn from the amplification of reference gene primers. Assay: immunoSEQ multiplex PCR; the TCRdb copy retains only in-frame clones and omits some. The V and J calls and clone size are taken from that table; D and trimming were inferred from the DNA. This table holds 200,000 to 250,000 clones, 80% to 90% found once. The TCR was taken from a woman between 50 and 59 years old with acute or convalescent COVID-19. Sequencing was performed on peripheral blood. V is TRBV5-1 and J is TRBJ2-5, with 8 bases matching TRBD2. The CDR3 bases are TGCGCCAGCAGCTCCGTGGCTAGCGGGCAAGAGACCCAGTACTTC. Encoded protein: CASSSVASGQETQYF.